One and the same sample provided the 29 T cell receptor beta chains below, sequenced in a study of cytomegalovirus exposure and HLA in healthy donors. In the PCR, 60 Vbeta and 13 Jbeta primers were used. The data were produced by immunoSEQ multiplex PCR, yet TCRdb's version contains in-frame clones alone and is incomplete. The sample has roughly 100,000 clones, roughly 79% seen once; the top ten hold under 4.5%. Material for sequencing was PBMCs. The receptors shown here come from a man between 45 and 60 years old in good health and CMV-seropositive.

V gene TRBV14 combines with J gene TRBJ1-2; no definite D call. CDR1 SGHDN and CDR2 FVKESK come from the germline V gene. This CDR3 comprises 15 residues. Trimming left V 0 bases short and J 3 bases short, with 11 bases between. CDR3 in amino acids: CASSQEARIDYGYTF. For the CDR3, the DNA is TGTGCCAGCAGCCAAGAAGCGCGCATCGACTATGGCTACACCTTC.

This clone was seen only a few times. This chain connects TRBV11-3 to TRBJ2-1, with D perhaps TRBD2 (5 bases). Trimming stripped 2 bases from V and 6 bases from J, with 14 bases between. Germline V gene sequence: CDR1 SGHNT, CDR2 YENEEA. The CDR3 consists of 15 residues. CDR3 sequence (DNA): TGTGCCAGCAGCTTACTCACGACGGGGAGCAATGAGCAGTTCTTC. Translating it yields CASSLLTTGSNEQFF.

The chain carries TRBV29-1 and TRBJ1-2; unclear D gene. V was trimmed by 6 bases and J by 0 bases, leaving 17 bases between them. There are 15 residues in the CDR3. The germline V gene encodes CDR1 SQVTM and CDR2 ANQGSEA. This CDR3 reads CSVGEVGPPNYGYTF. For the CDR3, the DNA is TGCAGCGTCGGTGAAGTTGGTCCACCTAACTATGGCTACACCTTC.

The chain couples TRBV19 to TRBJ2-1, with 8 bases matching TRBD2. The CDR3 extends over 15 amino acids. V shed 3 bases, J shed 7 bases, and the junction held 8 bases outside the gene matches. Germline V gene sequence: CDR1 LNHDA, CDR2 SQIVND (reference sequence). CDR3 DNA: TGTGCCAGTAGTATTACCGGGAGGGCCTCAAATGAGCAGTTCTTC. This codes for CASSITGRASNEQFF.

The V and J genes are TRBV10-3 and TRBJ1-2; weak D call: TRBD1 (6 bases). Germline V CDR1 and CDR2: ENHRY, SYGVKD. The CDR3 totals 14 residues. The V gene lost 10 bases and the J gene lost 6 bases, with 21 bases spanning the gap. Here the CDR3 DNA reads TGTGCCAGCAGACCGGGACACATGGGAGATGGCTACACCTTC. Its translation: CASRPGHMGDGYTF.

V is TRBV19 and J is TRBJ2-7; a weak D match, TRBD2 (5 bases). With 0 bases removed from V and 4 bases from J, the gap between germline ends came to 13 bases. This CDR3 spans 15 amino acids. The germline V gene encodes CDR1 LNHDA and CDR2 SQIVND (reference sequence). CDR3 coding DNA: TGTGCCAGTAGTATAGATCTGAGACTACAATACGAGCAGTACTTC. This encodes CASSIDLRLQYEQYF.

V and J are TRBV2 and TRBJ2-7, with D possibly being TRBD1 (5 bases). V was clipped by 0 bases and J by 5 bases, with 23 bases between them. The CDR3 spans 18 residues. Germline V gene sequence: CDR1 SNHLY, CDR2 FYNNEI. The CDR3: CASSEAVAGKVFSNEQYF. CDR3 bases: TGTGCCAGCAGTGAAGCGGTGGCAGGGAAGGTGTTTAGCAACGAGCAGTACTTC.

J is TRBJ2-1 and V is TRBV19; D is uncertain. V was shortened by 3 bases and J by 2 bases, with 8 bases between the two germline ends. The germline CDR1 and CDR2 sequences are LNHDA and SQIVND (reference sequence). This CDR3 has 14 amino acids. For the CDR3, the DNA is TGTGCCAGTAGTATTTCCTATACCTACAATGAGCAGTTCTTC. It is translated as CASSISYTYNEQFF. The full variable domain, with the rest looked up from reference TRBV19 and TRBJ2-1, is DGGITQSPKYLFRKEGQNVTLSCEQNLNHDAMYWYRQDPGQGLRLIYYSQIVNDFQKGDIAEGYSVSREKKESFPLTVTSAQKNPTAFYLCASSISYTYNEQFFGPGTRLTVL.

The CDR3 sequence: CASSFGQTNQPQHF. The CDR3 bases are TGTGCCAGCAGCTTTGGACAAACAAATCAGCCCCAGCATTTT. This sequence joins TRBV7-9 and TRBJ1-5; D possibly corresponds to TRBD1 (5 bases). V lost 3 bases to trimming and J lost 4 bases, with 10 bases between them. The germline CDR1 and CDR2 sequences are SEHNR and FQNEAQ (reference sequence). This CDR3 is 14 amino acids long.

The chain links TRBV19 to TRBJ2-7; 7 bases are shared with TRBD2. The trim removed 7 bases at V and 2 bases at J, leaving 5 bases unmatched. CDR3 size: 13 residues. CDR1 and CDR2 from the germline V gene are LNHDA and SQIVND (reference sequence). The CDR3 DNA reads as TGTGCCAGTATGAAAGCGGGGACCTACGAGCAGTACTTC. This gives the protein CASMKAGTYEQYF.

The rearrangement uses TRBV20-1 and TRBJ2-7; D gene ambiguous. The CDR3 is made up of 11 amino acids. V was shortened by 3 bases and J by 6 bases, with 9 bases between the two germline ends. The V gene's germline CDR1 is DFQATT and CDR2 SNEGSKA (reference sequence). CDR3 bases: TGCAGTGCTAGCCCAAGCTTCGAGCAGTACTTC. As protein: CSASPSFEQYF.

The chain recombines TRBV27 with TRBJ2-1, with 15 nucleotides matching TRBD2. V lost 4 bases and J lost 7; bases outside the gene matches: 11. CDR3 length: 18 amino acids. Germline lookup yields CDR1 MNHEY and CDR2 SMNVEV (reference sequence). The CDR3 DNA sequence: TGTGCCAGCAGTTCTCCGTCCTGGACTAGCGGGAGGGGTAATGAGCAGTTCTTC. The encoded protein is CASSSPSWTSGRGNEQFF.

V is TRBV7-6 and J is TRBJ2-5; D may be TRBD1 (6 bases). The J call may be in error: the DNA end matches TRBJ2-7 better. CDR1 and CDR2 from the germline V gene are SGHVS and FNYEAQ. The CDR3 spans 14 residues. The CDR3 spells CASSLTDSSYEQYF. The CDR3 nucleotides are TGTGCCAGCAGCTTAACGGACAGCTCCTACGAGCAGTACTTC.

This chain connects TRBV28 to TRBJ1-1; D is undetermined. The germline CDR1 and CDR2 sequences are MDHEN and SYDVKM. CDR3 length: 13 residues. Trimming cost V 6 bases and J 2 bases, with 10 bases left between them. CDR3 protein: CASRRGDNTEAFF. CDR3 bases: TGTGCCAGCAGACGGGGAGATAACACTGAAGCTTTCTTT.

The V gene is TRBV28, the J gene TRBJ1-2, with 7 bases that match TRBD1. The germline V gene encodes CDR1 MDHEN and CDR2 SYDVKM. V lost 6 bases and J lost 7; bases outside the gene matches: 14. The CDR3 is made up of 15 amino acids. The CDR3 sequence is CASSLLKGASGGYTF. DNA for the CDR3: TGTGCCAGCAGCCTCTTGAAGGGGGCAAGCGGTGGCTACACCTTC.

The sample holds a few counts of this clone. The V gene is TRBV14, the J gene TRBJ2-5; TRBD2 might be the D (5 bases). CDR3 length equals 15 residues. V dropped 1 base and J dropped 5 bases, with 14 bases sitting between them. Germline V CDR1 and CDR2: SGHDN, FVKESK. In DNA, the CDR3 is TGTGCCAGCAGCCAAGGCGAACTAGTTGGTGAGACCCAGTACTTC. As protein: CASSQGELVGETQYF.

The genes are TRBV5-6 and TRBJ1-2; the D gene is possibly TRBD1 (5 bases). Trimming took 4 bases from V and 2 from J, leaving 15 bases between them. The germline CDR1 and CDR2 sequences are SGHDT and YYEEEE. CDR3 length equals 15 residues. CDR3 residues: CASSSGMDINYGYTF. DNA of the CDR3: TGTGCCAGCAGCAGCGGGATGGACATCAACTATGGCTACACCTTC.

The chain carries TRBV10-1 and TRBJ2-3, with a weak D call TRBD2 (6 bases). V shed 4 bases and J shed 7 bases, with 9 bases lying between them. The V gene's germline CDR1 is WNHNN and CDR2 SYGVQD (reference sequence). The CDR3 is made up of 12 amino acids. In DNA form, the CDR3 reads TGCGCCAGCAGTGGTAGCGGTTATACGCAGTATTTT. Translation gives CASSGSGYTQYF.

This clone was counted a few times. This chain joins TRBV7-2 and TRBJ2-6, with 7 bases that match TRBD2. The germline CDR1 and CDR2 sequences are SGHTA and FQGNSA. The V segment lost 5 bases and the J segment 6 bases; nucleotides outside the gene matches: 7. The CDR3 is 15 amino acids. The CDR3 sequence: CASSPTGGEANVLTF. The DNA for the CDR3 is TGTGCCAGCAGCCCGACGGGGGGAGAGGCCAACGTCCTGACTTTC. Complete variable domain (other parts from reference TRBV7-2 and TRBJ2-6): GAGVSQSPSNKVTEKGKDVELRCDPISGHTALYWYRQSLGQGLEFLIYFQGNSAPDKSGLPSDRFSAERTGGSVSTLTIQRTQQEDSAVYLCASSPTGGEANVLTFGAGSRLTVL.

The table lists this clone with a count of one. The chain combines TRBV28 with TRBJ2-1; 11 bases are a match to TRBD2. The CDR3 length is 15 residues. The V gene end was trimmed by 4 bases and the J gene end by 4 bases; junction bases not matched to a gene: 3. CDR1 is MDHEN and CDR2 is SYDVKM in the germline V gene. CDR3 sequence (DNA): TGTGCCAGCAGTTACTCTAGCGGGGGGTACAATGAGCAGTTCTTC. It encodes CASSYSSGGYNEQFF.

This clone was counted a few times. The chain links TRBV2 to TRBJ1-4; 12 bases agree with TRBD1. The CDR3 has 14 residues. Germline CDR1 is SNHLY and CDR2 is FYNNEI. J gave up 13 bases and V 8 bases, and 11 bases lay outside the gene matches. In DNA, the CDR3 is TGTGCCAGCTCTCCCGGGACAGGGGGCCGGGGACTGTTTTTT. Its translation is CASSPGTGGRGLFF.

The chain joins TRBV5-1 to TRBJ2-5, with 9 bases that match TRBD2. Germline values: CDR1 SGHRS, CDR2 YFSETQ. The V gene end was trimmed by 0 bases and the J gene end by 3 bases; junction bases not matched to a gene: 0. This CDR3 has 14 amino acids. The CDR3 coding sequence is TGCGCCAGCAGCTTGGTAGCGGGAGAAGAGACCCAGTACTTC. Translated: CASSLVAGEETQYF.

This clone was seen more than once but under ten times. The chain employs TRBV7-9 and TRBJ2-7, with TRBD2 as a possible D gene (6 bases). This CDR3 is built from 14 residues. Between the trimmed V and J ends, which lost 5 bases and 3 bases, there was a span of 14 bases. CDR1 and CDR2 from the germline V gene are SEHNR and FQNEAQ (reference sequence). The CDR3 DNA reads as TGTGCCAGCAGCGCGGGACTTCTCCACTACGAGCAGTACTTC. It translates to CASSAGLLHYEQYF.

CDR3 in DNA: TGCGCCAGCGATACAGGGGGCTGCGAGCAGTACTTC. Amino acids: CASDTGGCEQYF. The rearrangement uses TRBV5-1 and TRBJ2-7; the match to TRBD1 covers 9 bases. The CDR3 extends over 12 amino acids. The V gene end was trimmed by 7 bases and the J gene end by 6 bases; junction bases not matched to a gene: 5. In germline, CDR1 is SGHRS, CDR2 YFSETQ.

This clone was detected once. This chain uses TRBV2 with TRBJ1-6, with 11 bases that match TRBD1. J gave up 11 bases and V 1 base, and 4 bases lay outside the gene matches. This CDR3 region has 15 residues. Germline assignment: CDR1 SNHLY and CDR2 FYNNEI. CDR3 residues: CASSEGGQGETPLHF. CDR3 in DNA: TGTGCCAGCAGTGAAGGGGGACAGGGGGAAACACCCCTCCACTTT.

V is TRBV7-3 and J is TRBJ2-5, with 8 bases identical to TRBD1. Germline values: CDR1 SGHTA, CDR2 FQGTGA. This CDR3 is built from 13 residues. The J segment lost 5 bases and the V segment lost 5 bases, leaving 4 bases of the junction unmatched. The CDR3 spells CASSEQGGETQYF. CDR3 sequence (DNA): TGTGCCAGCAGCGAACAGGGGGGCGAGACCCAGTACTTC.

V is TRBV5-1 and J is TRBJ2-5, with 11 bases matching TRBD2. The germline V gene encodes CDR1 SGHRS and CDR2 YFSETQ. The trim removed 1 base at V and 2 bases at J, leaving 1 base unmatched. The CDR3 covers 15 residues. DNA of the CDR3: TGCGCCAGCAGCTTGTCTAGCGGGAGGCAAGAGACCCAGTACTTC. Residues: CASSLSSGRQETQYF.

V gene TRBV5-4 combines with J gene TRBJ1-2; a weak D match, TRBD1 (5 bases). Trimming cost V 0 bases and J 3 bases, with 12 bases left between them. The germline V gene encodes CDR1 SGHNT and CDR2 YYREEE (reference sequence). This CDR3 has 15 amino acids. CDR3 nucleotides: TGTGCCAGCAGCTTGGTAGCCAGGGTTCACTATGGCTACACCTTC. Translation gives CASSLVARVHYGYTF.

The chain employs TRBV11-2 and TRBJ2-5; 9 positions agree with TRBD1. The CDR3 sequence is 15 residues long. The V gene end was trimmed by 7 bases and the J gene end by 2 bases; junction bases not matched to a gene: 8. The germline gives CDR1 SGHAT, CDR2 FQNNGV. The CDR3 coding sequence is TGTGCCAGCATGCACAGGGGGCGCGGGCAAGAGACCCAGTACTTC. Amino acid sequence: CASMHRGRGQETQYF. Full variable domain (rest looked up from reference TRBV11-2 and TRBJ2-5): EAGVAQSPRYKIIEKRQSVAFWCNPISGHATLYWYQQILGQGPKLLIQFQNNGVVDDSQLPKDRFSAERLKGVDSTLKIQPAKLEDSAVYLCASMHRGRGQETQYFGPGTRLLVL.